The rows below give T cell receptor beta chains drawn from one sample of a study of shared clonotypes between healthy human individuals. The table came from immunoSEQ multiplex PCR; TCRdb's copy has only in-frame clones and leaves some out. The table has more than 2 million clones, 85% to 95% seen once. The material sequenced was naive CD8+ T cells from PBMCs. Receptors originate from a young man in good health. Some clones in this sample may be carry-over from other donors' samples. Both conserved end residues are part of each CDR3. D genes are given only for firm matches.

J | D | V | DNA | CDR3
TRBJ1-1 | TRBD1 | TRBV4-1 | TGCGCCAGCAGCCTGTACATAGACAGGGCGAACACTGAAGCTTTCTTT | CASSLYIDRANTEAFF
TRBJ2-1 | - | TRBV7-2 | TGTGCCAGCAGCTTAAGTAGAGGAACTAGGGACAATGAGCAGTTCTTC | CASSLSRGTRDNEQFF
TRBJ2-1 | TRBD2 | TRBV11-2 | TGTGCCAGCAGCCTCACCGGGACTAGCAGCAATGAGCAGTTCTTC | CASSLTGTSSNEQFF
TRBJ2-1 | TRBD2 | TRBV28 | TGTGCCAGCAGGCCCTTCGCGGGAGGGGTCTACAATGAGCAGTTCTTC | CASRPFAGGVYNEQFF
TRBJ2-3 | - | TRBV21-1 | TGTGCCAGCAGCACAACCGGGCCCACAGATACGCAGTATTTT | CASSTTGPTDTQYF
TRBJ2-7 | - | TRBV11-2 | TGTGCCAGCAGCTCGATTCAGGGGACCGGCGAGCAGTACTTC | CASSSIQGTGEQYF
TRBJ2-7 | - | TRBV11-1 | TGTGCCAGCAGCATTACGCAGCGAACCTACGAGCAGTACTTC | CASSITQRTYEQYF
TRBJ1-2 | TRBD1 | TRBV5-6 | TGTGCCAGCAGCTCGGGACAGGGACTCTATGGCTACACCTTC | CASSSGQGLYGYTF
TRBJ1-2 | TRBD1 | TRBV27 | TGTGCCAGCAGTTTAAGCGGGACAGGGTGGGCGGGCTACACCTTC | CASSLSGTGWAGYTF
TRBJ1-1 | - | TRBV27 | TGTGCCAGCAGTTTATACCGCGACTGGAACACTGAAGCTTTCTTT | CASSLYRDWNTEAFF
TRBJ1-2 | TRBD1 | TRBV6-1 | TGTGCCAGCAGTCATAGGACAGGGTTGTATGGCTACACCTTC | CASSHRTGLYGYTF
TRBJ1-1 | - | TRBV15 | TGTGCCACCAGCCGAAATCGGGGGGTGAACACTGAAGCTTTCTTT | CATSRNRGVNTEAFF
TRBJ1-2 | - | TRBV5-4 | TGTGCCAGCAGCTTGGAGAGGGACAACGCCTACCGACTATATGGCTACACCTTC | CASSLERDNAYRLYGYTF
TRBJ2-7 | - | TRBV7-9 | TGTGCCAGCAGCTTAGGCGTGGAGCAGTACTTC | CASSLGVEQYF
TRBJ2-7 | - | TRBV29-1 | TGCAGCGTTGTTTCGGGGTCCTACGAGCAGTACTTC | CSVVSGSYEQYF